Below, 8 T cell receptor beta chains from the same sample are listed, as sequenced in a study of radiotherapy plus CTLA-4 blockade in lung cancer. The data were produced by immunoSEQ multiplex PCR, yet TCRdb's version contains in-frame clones alone and is incomplete. The data show tens of thousands of clones, with approximately 80% seen just once and around 2.4% held by the top ten. The material was peripheral blood, obtained from a patient treated with radiotherapy plus ipilimumab. Receptor source: a human donor with non-small cell lung cancer whose response to radiotherapy plus ipilimumab could not be evaluated.

This sequence joins TRBV2 and TRBJ2-2; TRBD2 agrees at 11 bases. Looked up from germline, CDR1 is SNHLY and CDR2 is FYNNEI. V lost 4 bases and J lost 6; bases outside the gene matches: 7. The CDR3 is 16 residues long. In nucleotides, the CDR3 is TGTGCCAGCAGTGGCCCTAGCGGGAGGACGTCCGGGGAGCTGTTTTTT. Translating it yields CASSGPSGRTSGELFF. The full variable domain, with the rest looked up from reference TRBV2 and TRBJ2-2, is EPEVTQTPSHQVTQMGQEVILRCVPISNHLYFYWYRQILGQKVEFLVSFYNNEISEKSEIFDDQFSVERPDGSNFTLKIRSTKLEDSAMYFCASSGPSGRTSGELFFGEGSRLTVL.

The chain has TRBV5-4 and TRBJ2-5; D is ambiguous. Trimming took off 4 bases at V and 2 bases at J, with 9 bases between the two ends. The CDR3 is 13 residues long. Germline values: CDR1 SGHNT, CDR2 YYREEE (reference sequence). In DNA form, the CDR3 reads TGTGCCAGCAGCCCCGGTGATCAAGAGACCCAGTACTTC. Translating it yields CASSPGDQETQYF. Looking up the rest from reference TRBV5-4 and TRBJ2-5 gives the full variable domain: ETGVTQSPTHLIKTRGQQVTLRCSSQSGHNTVSWYQQALGQGPQFIFQYYREEENGRGNFPPRFSGLQFPNYSSELNVNALELDDSALYLCASSPGDQETQYFGPGTRLLVL.

The chain joins TRBV6-6 to TRBJ2-1; TRBD2 agrees at 9 bases. The length of the CDR3 is 15 residues. With V trimmed by 6 bases and J by 5 bases, 8 bases remained unmatched. Germline V gene lookup returns CDR1 MNHNY and CDR2 SVGAGI (reference sequence). The CDR3: CASRSQAGGNNEQFF. CDR3 nucleotide sequence: TGTGCCAGCAGATCTCAAGCGGGAGGTAACAATGAGCAGTTCTTC.

The V and J genes are TRBV7-9 and TRBJ2-4; unclear D gene. V was cut by 3 bases and J by 0 bases, with 6 bases left in between. This CDR3 has 14 amino acids. The germline gives CDR1 SEHNR, CDR2 FQNEAQ (reference sequence). The CDR3 loop is CASSFSAAKNIQYF. CDR3 nucleotide sequence: TGTGCCAGCAGCTTCAGTGCAGCCAAAAACATTCAGTACTTC. Full variable domain (outside the CDR3, taken from reference TRBV7-9 and TRBJ2-4): DTGVSQNPRHKITKRGQNVTFRCDPISEHNRLYWYRQTLGQGPEFLTYFQNEAQLEKSRLLSDRFSAERPKGSFSTLEIQRTEQGDSAMYLCASSFSAAKNIQYFGAGTRLSVL.

The V call is TRBV6-4, the J call TRBJ2-3; 9 bases align to TRBD2. The CDR3 covers 16 residues. CDR1 and CDR2 from the germline V gene are MRHNA and SNTAGT. Trimming removed 0 bases from V and 7 bases from J; junction bases left unmatched: 8. CDR3 in DNA: TGTGCCAGCAGTGACTCCCCTAGCGGGGTTAAAAATACGCAGTATTTT. Translating gives CASSDSPSGVKNTQYF.

This clone is a singleton in its sample. This chain links TRBV5-4 with TRBJ2-5, with 8 bases matching TRBD2. Germline values: CDR1 SGHNT, CDR2 YYREEE (reference sequence). The CDR3 is 16 residues long. The trim removed 0 bases at V and 5 bases at J, leaving 9 bases unmatched. CDR3 loop: CASSLEAGGASETQYF. In DNA, the CDR3 is TGTGCCAGCAGCTTGGAGGCCGGGGGGGCCAGTGAGACCCAGTACTTC.

The chain uses TRBV4-2 and TRBJ2-3; tentatively, D is TRBD1 (5 bases). From germline, CDR1 is LGHNA and CDR2 YNFKEQ. The CDR3 runs to 15 residues. With 4 bases removed from V and 0 bases from J, the gap between germline ends came to 11 bases. This chain's CDR3 is CASSLTATSTDTQYF. The CDR3 region has the DNA TGTGCCAGCAGCCTGACAGCAACTAGCACAGATACGCAGTATTTT.

The chain employs TRBV28 and TRBJ1-1, with a possible D match to TRBD1 (6 bases). From germline, CDR1 is MDHEN and CDR2 SYDVKM. CDR3 length: 15 residues. V was shortened by 6 bases and J by 6 bases, with 20 bases between the two germline ends. The CDR3 is CASSLARRGVPEAFF. Here the CDR3 DNA reads TGTGCCAGCAGCTTGGCTCGCAGGGGAGTACCTGAAGCTTTCTTT. Full variable domain (remainder filled in from reference TRBV28 and TRBJ1-1): DVKVTQSSRYLVKRTGEKVFLECVQDMDHENMFWYRQDPGLGLRLIYFSYDVKMKEKGDIPEGYSVSREKKERFSLILESASTNQTSMYLCASSLARRGVPEAFFGQGTRLTVV.